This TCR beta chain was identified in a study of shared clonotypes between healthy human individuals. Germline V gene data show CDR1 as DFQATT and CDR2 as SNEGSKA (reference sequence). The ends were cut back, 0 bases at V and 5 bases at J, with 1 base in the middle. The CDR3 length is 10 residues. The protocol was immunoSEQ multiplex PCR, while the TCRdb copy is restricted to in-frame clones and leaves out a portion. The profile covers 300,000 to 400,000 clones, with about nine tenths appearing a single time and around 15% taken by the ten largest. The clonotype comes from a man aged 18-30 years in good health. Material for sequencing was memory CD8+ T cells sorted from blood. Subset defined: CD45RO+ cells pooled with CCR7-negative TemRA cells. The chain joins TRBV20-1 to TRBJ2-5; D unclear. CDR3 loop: CSARDETQYF. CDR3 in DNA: TGCAGTGCTAGAGATGAGACCCAGTACTTC.